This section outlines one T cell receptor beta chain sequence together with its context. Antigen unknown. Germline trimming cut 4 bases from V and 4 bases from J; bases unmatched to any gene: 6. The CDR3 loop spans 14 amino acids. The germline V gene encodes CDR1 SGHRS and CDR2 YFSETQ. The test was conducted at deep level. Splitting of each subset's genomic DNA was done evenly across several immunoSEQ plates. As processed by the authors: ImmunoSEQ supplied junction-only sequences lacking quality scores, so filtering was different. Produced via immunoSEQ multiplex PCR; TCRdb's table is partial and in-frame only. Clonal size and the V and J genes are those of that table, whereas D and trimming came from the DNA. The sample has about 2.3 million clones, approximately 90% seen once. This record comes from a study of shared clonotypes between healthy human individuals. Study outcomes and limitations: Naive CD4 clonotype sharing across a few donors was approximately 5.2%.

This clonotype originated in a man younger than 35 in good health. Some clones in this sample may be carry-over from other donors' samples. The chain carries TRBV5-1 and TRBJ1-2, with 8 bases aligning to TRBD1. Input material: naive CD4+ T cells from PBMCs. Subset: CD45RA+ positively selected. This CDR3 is CASSPQGQVYGYTF. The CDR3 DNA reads TGCGCCAGCAGCCCCCAGGGACAGGTCTATGGCTACACCTTC.